The 21 T cell receptor beta chains reported below all come from one sample, sequenced in a study of CD8 T cell repertoires and HIV-1 epitope variants. No antigen has been assigned to these receptors. The protocol was immunoSEQ multiplex PCR, while the TCRdb copy is restricted to in-frame clones and leaves out a portion. Here the sample spans almost 2,500 clones, about two thirds being singletons. The specimen sequenced was cultured CD8+ T cells derived from PBMCs. These receptor sequences come from a male donor with HIV.

CDR3 residues: CASSLVAGRAKNIQYF. The CDR3 region has the DNA TGTGCCAGCAGTTTGGTAGCGGGACGAGCCAAAAACATTCAGTACTTC. V is TRBV27 and J is TRBJ2-4; TRBD2 agrees at 8 bases. This CDR3 region has 16 residues. The germline V gene encodes CDR1 MNHEY and CDR2 SMNVEV (reference sequence). Losses at the gene ends were 3 bases for V and 0 bases for J; bases not matched to a gene: 4.

The V call is TRBV4-3, the J call TRBJ2-1; 11 bases line up with TRBD1. There are 17 residues in the CDR3. Germline lookup yields CDR1 LGHNA and CDR2 YSLEER. With V trimmed by 0 bases and J by 2 bases, 3 bases remained unmatched. The CDR3 DNA sequence: TGCGCCAGCAGCCAAGACCGGACAGGGGGCCCCTACAATGAGCAGTTCTTC. Protein sequence: CASSQDRTGGPYNEQFF.

This chain joins TRBV5-6 and TRBJ2-5; D not resolved. CDR1 is SGHDT and CDR2 is YYEEEE in the germline V gene. Trimming left V 4 bases short and J 5 bases short, with 9 bases between. This CDR3 has 12 residues. The chain's CDR3 is CASSQVGETQYF. In DNA, the CDR3 is TGTGCCAGCAGCCAGGTTGGGGAGACCCAGTACTTC.

The J gene is TRBJ2-2, the V gene TRBV2; no clear D gene. The CDR3 has 11 residues. Germline V gene lookup returns CDR1 SNHLY and CDR2 FYNNEI. The V gene lost 8 bases and the J gene lost 7 bases, with 8 bases spanning the gap. The chain's CDR3 is CASDQGGELFF. CDR3 sequence (DNA): TGTGCCAGCGACCAAGGCGGGGAGCTGTTTTTT.

Only a few counts were recorded for this clone. The DNA for the CDR3 is TGTGCCAGCAACACCGACAGCTACTCCTACGAGCAGTACTTC. This sequence encodes CASNTDSYSYEQYF. The chain combines TRBV6-6 with TRBJ2-7, with D tentatively TRBD1 (5 bases). V was clipped by 7 bases and J by 0 bases, with 13 bases between them. Germline CDR1 MNHNY, CDR2 SVGAGI (reference sequence). The CDR3 runs 14 residues.

The V gene is TRBV25-1, the J gene TRBJ1-3; no clear D. The ends were cut back, 3 bases at V and 0 bases at J, with 9 bases in the middle. This CDR3 is 15 amino acids long. Germline lookup yields CDR1 MGHDK and CDR2 SYGVNS. CDR3 nucleotides: TGTGCCAGCAGTGATTTTGGCAGCTCTGGAAACACCATATATTTT. It is translated as CASSDFGSSGNTIYF.

The genes are TRBV30 and TRBJ1-3; the D gene is possibly TRBD1 (6 bases). In germline, CDR1 is GTSNPN, CDR2 SVGIG (reference sequence). The CDR3 contains 14 residues. V was shortened by 3 bases and J by 1 base, with 10 bases between the two germline ends. The CDR3 sequence: CAWSEGGSGNTIYF. The DNA for the CDR3 is TGTGCCTGGAGCGAGGGGGGATCTGGAAACACCATATATTTT.

This clone was recorded only once. CDR3 coding DNA: TGTGCCACCAGCGGGACAGGGGGCAATCAGCCCCAGCATTTT. Amino acid sequence: CATSGTGGNQPQHF. This rearrangement joins TRBV15 to TRBJ1-5; 10 bases are a match to TRBD1. This CDR3 is 14 amino acids long. V lost 5 bases to trimming and J lost 2 bases; unmatched junction nucleotides: 0. Germline CDR1 is LNHNV and CDR2 is YYDKDF (reference sequence).

This clone was counted between two and nine times. The chain combines TRBV6-4 with TRBJ1-6, with TRBD1 as a possible D gene (5 bases). Germline V gene data show CDR1 as MRHNA and CDR2 as SNTAGT. The V and J ends lost 5 bases and 8 bases respectively, with 13 bases between them. The CDR3 runs to 14 residues. CDR3: CASSFQGGDSPLHF. In DNA form, the CDR3 reads TGTGCCAGCAGTTTCCAGGGTGGTGATTCACCCCTCCACTTT.

In its sample, this clone was seen a few times. V and J are TRBV10-3 and TRBJ1-5; TRBD1 aligns across 7 bases. The CDR3 is 14 amino acids. Losses at the gene ends were 8 bases for V and 7 bases for J; bases not matched to a gene: 11. Looked up from germline, CDR1 is ENHRY and CDR2 is SYGVKD. The CDR3 loop reads CAIGRDRDSQPQHF. The CDR3 nucleotides are TGTGCCATCGGTCGAGACAGGGATAGCCAGCCCCAGCATTTT.

The chain recombines TRBV2 with TRBJ2-2; 10 nucleotides align to TRBD2. The germline V gene encodes CDR1 SNHLY and CDR2 FYNNEI. V lost 4 bases and J lost 3; bases outside the gene matches: 8. The CDR3 is 17 residues long. The CDR3 region has the DNA TGTGCCAGCAGTGTAGGAGCGGGGGGGCGAGACACCGGGGAGCTGTTTTTT. It encodes CASSVGAGGRDTGELFF.

This sequence joins TRBV7-9 and TRBJ2-3; tentatively, D is TRBD1 (6 bases). V lost 7 bases and J 9 bases, leaving 14 bases between the germline ends. Germline CDR1 is SEHNR and CDR2 is FQNEAQ (reference sequence). The CDR3 spans 12 residues. The CDR3 spells CASTNAGETQYF. CDR3 bases: TGTGCCAGCACAAACGCAGGGGAGACGCAGTATTTT.

This clone was counted a few times. The genes are TRBV11-3 and TRBJ2-2, with D perhaps being TRBD1 or TRBD2 (5 bases each). Looked up from germline, CDR1 is SGHNT and CDR2 is YENEEA. Trimming shortened V by 3 bases and J by 5 bases, and 10 bases separated the two germline ends. The CDR3 runs to 14 residues. The CDR3 DNA follows: TGTGCCAGCAGCTTTAGAGGGGAAACCGGGGAGCTGTTTTTT. Amino acid sequence: CASSFRGETGELFF.

This chain connects TRBV7-9 to TRBJ1-1, with 10 bases aligning to TRBD1. The CDR3 consists of 13 residues. CDR1 is SEHNR, CDR2 FQNEAQ, per germline (reference sequence). The trim removed 5 bases at V and 12 bases at J, leaving 9 bases unmatched. The CDR3 DNA is TGTGCCAGCAGCCCCCGGACAGGGGGTGATCCTTTCTTT. It encodes CASSPRTGGDPFF.

The genes are TRBV14 and TRBJ2-7; D not certain. This CDR3 is 15 amino acids long. Trimming removed 1 base from V and 5 bases from J, with 15 bases in between. CDR1 and CDR2 from the germline V gene are SGHDN and FVKESK. This chain's CDR3 is CASSQVPVDLDEQYF. CDR3 DNA: TGTGCCAGCAGCCAAGTTCCTGTCGACCTGGACGAGCAGTACTTC.

This clone occurred a few times. CDR3 residues: CASSLDRWGYTF. Written as DNA, the CDR3 is TGTGCCAGCAGTCTGGATCGCTGGGGCTACACCTTC. The J gene is TRBJ1-2, the V gene TRBV28; D is uncertain. CDR3 size: 12 residues. The V gene lost 5 bases and the J gene lost 8 bases, with 12 bases spanning the gap. The germline gives CDR1 MDHEN, CDR2 SYDVKM.

This clone was counted between two and nine times. The chain combines TRBV19 with TRBJ2-1; D perhaps matches TRBD2 (6 bases). CDR3 length equals 14 residues. Trimming left V 3 bases short and J 4 bases short, with 10 bases between. CDR1 is LNHDA and CDR2 is SQIVND in the germline V gene (reference sequence). The CDR3 coding sequence is TGTGCCAGTAGTATGTCGGGACTTTACAATGAGCAGTTCTTC. Amino acids: CASSMSGLYNEQFF. The entire variable domain, with the rest obtained from reference TRBV19 and TRBJ2-1, is as follows: DGGITQSPKYLFRKEGQNVTLSCEQNLNHDAMYWYRQDPGQGLRLIYYSQIVNDFQKGDIAEGYSVSREKKESFPLTVTSAQKNPTAFYLCASSMSGLYNEQFFGPGTRLTVL.

This clone has only one observation. V is TRBV7-8 and J is TRBJ2-2, with D unresolved. V lost 5 bases and J 2 bases, leaving 6 bases between the germline ends. The CDR3 sequence is 13 residues long. In germline, CDR1 is SGHVS, CDR2 FQNEAQ. In DNA form, the CDR3 reads TGTGCCAGCAGCCGACTCAACACCGGGGAGCTGTTTTTT. This encodes CASSRLNTGELFF.

The V and J genes are TRBV7-9 and TRBJ2-2; D remains unclear. Germline V gene data show CDR1 as SEHNR and CDR2 as FQNEAQ (reference sequence). V shed 2 bases and J shed 2 bases, with 9 bases lying between them. The CDR3 contains 15 residues. The CDR3 region is CASSLTDFNTGELFF. The CDR3 DNA is TGTGCCAGCAGCTTAACAGATTTCAACACCGGGGAGCTGTTTTTT.

The V gene is TRBV5-1, the J gene TRBJ1-2, with 7 bases that match TRBD1. J gave up 4 bases and V 4 bases, and 7 bases lay outside the gene matches. This CDR3 is 14 amino acids long. Germline V lookup: CDR1 SGHRS, CDR2 YFSETQ. The CDR3 loop reads CASSGDSRSYGYTF. The CDR3 nucleotides are TGCGCCAGCAGCGGGGACAGTCGTAGCTATGGCTACACCTTC.

V is TRBV15 and J is TRBJ1-1; the D is unclear. V was trimmed by 0 bases and J by 5 bases, leaving 13 bases between them. Germline V gene sequence: CDR1 LNHNV, CDR2 YYDKDF (reference sequence). CDR3 length equals 15 residues. Here the CDR3 reads CATSRDRGWWTEAFF. CDR3 bases: TGTGCCACCAGCAGAGACCGAGGGTGGTGGACTGAAGCTTTCTTT.